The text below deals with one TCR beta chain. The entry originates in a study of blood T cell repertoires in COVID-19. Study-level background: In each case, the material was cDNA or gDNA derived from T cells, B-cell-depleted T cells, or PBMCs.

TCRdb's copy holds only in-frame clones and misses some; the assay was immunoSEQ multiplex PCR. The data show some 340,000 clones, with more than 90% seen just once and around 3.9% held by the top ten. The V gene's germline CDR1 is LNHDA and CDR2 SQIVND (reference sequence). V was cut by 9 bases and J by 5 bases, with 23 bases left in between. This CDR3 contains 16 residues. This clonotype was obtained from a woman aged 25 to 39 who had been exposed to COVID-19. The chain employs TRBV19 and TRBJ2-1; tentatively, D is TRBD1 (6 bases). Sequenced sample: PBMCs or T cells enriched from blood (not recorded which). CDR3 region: CASRPGRQGSNNEQFF. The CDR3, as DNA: TGTGCCAGCCGTCCCGGGCGCCAGGGGTCCAACAATGAGCAGTTCTTC.